These 12 T cell receptor beta chains share one sample of origin, sequenced in a study of cytomegalovirus exposure and HLA in healthy donors. A multiplex PCR was run with 60 Vbeta primers and 13 Jbeta primers. The protocol was immunoSEQ multiplex PCR, while the TCRdb copy is restricted to in-frame clones and leaves out a portion. The sample consists of 100,000 to 120,000 clones, over 60% of them appearing once. Sequencing used PBMCs. These receptors were taken from a woman between 25 and 40 years old in good health and CMV-seronegative.

This clone has more than one count but fewer than ten. CDR3 amino acids: CASSGAGGARYEQYF. In DNA form, the CDR3 reads TGTGCCAGCAGTGGAGCGGGAGGTGCTCGTTACGAGCAGTACTTC. The chain combines TRBV7-9 with TRBJ2-7; TRBD2 matches at 9 bases. This CDR3 is 15 amino acids long. In germline, CDR1 is SEHNR, CDR2 FQNEAQ (reference sequence). V shed 6 bases and J 4 bases; nucleotides not matched to a gene: 10.

The chain joins TRBV28 to TRBJ2-1; D might be TRBD1 (5 bases). The germline V gene has CDR1 MDHEN and CDR2 SYDVKM. This CDR3 comprises 12 residues. Here the CDR3 DNA reads TGTTTTGTCGGACAACCTACCAGCCGGCAGTTCTTC. Its translation is CFVGQPTSRQFF.

The chain carries TRBV7-9 and TRBJ1-6; D might be TRBD1 (6 bases). The CDR3 length is 18 residues. Germline V CDR1 and CDR2: SEHNR, FQNEAQ (reference sequence). The V and J ends lost 4 bases and 7 bases respectively, with 23 bases between them. The CDR3 loop is CASSSPVSSGAANSPLHF. The CDR3 DNA sequence: TGTGCCAGCAGCTCCCCCGTAAGCTCAGGGGCGGCGAATTCACCCCTCCACTTT. Filled out from reference TRBV7-9 and TRBJ1-6, the complete variable domain reads DTGVSQNPRHKITKRGQNVTFRCDPISEHNRLYWYRQTLGQGPEFLTYFQNEAQLEKSRLLSDRFSAERPKGSFSTLEIQRTEQGDSAMYLCASSSPVSSGAANSPLHFGNGTRLTVT.

The chain employs TRBV5-4 and TRBJ2-1; D perhaps matches TRBD1 (5 bases). The CDR3 loop spans 17 amino acids. CDR1 is SGHNT, CDR2 YYREEE, per germline (reference sequence). With 3 bases removed from V and 4 bases from J, the gap between germline ends came to 20 bases. CDR3 in amino acids: CASSSSRQGSYYNEQFF. CDR3 coding DNA: TGTGCCAGCAGCTCCTCGCGGCAGGGATCCTATTACAATGAGCAGTTCTTC.

V usage is TRBV11-2 and J usage is TRBJ2-1, with 7 bases aligning to TRBD2. The CDR3 totals 15 residues. The trim removed 4 bases at V and 4 bases at J, leaving 7 bases unmatched. Germline CDR1 reads SGHAT; CDR2 reads FQNNGV. CDR3 amino acids: CASSYRGRDYNEQFF. CDR3 coding DNA: TGTGCCAGCAGCTACCGAGGGAGGGATTACAATGAGCAGTTCTTC.

The table lists this clone with a few counts. This chain uses TRBV19 with TRBJ1-5; D not resolved. Germline CDR1 reads LNHDA; CDR2 reads SQIVND (reference sequence). The germline V and J ends were trimmed by 7 bases and 2 bases, with 15 bases remaining between them. The CDR3 length is 15 residues. The CDR3 region is CASNRVSTGNQPQHF. CDR3 nucleotide sequence: TGTGCCAGTAACCGGGTCTCTACGGGCAATCAGCCCCAGCATTTT.

This clone came up once. V and J are TRBV5-4 and TRBJ2-5; weak D call: TRBD1 (6 bases). Germline assignment: CDR1 SGHNT and CDR2 YYREEE (reference sequence). The germline V and J ends were trimmed by 0 bases and 3 bases, with 9 bases remaining between them. The CDR3 runs 14 residues. The CDR3 nucleotides are TGTGCCAGCAGCTTGGCAGGGGTCGAAGAGACCCAGTACTTC. As protein: CASSLAGVEETQYF.

V and J are TRBV29-1 and TRBJ2-5; 7 positions agree with TRBD1. Germline loops: CDR1 SQVTM, CDR2 ANQGSEA. There are 13 residues in the CDR3. After removal of 3 bases from V and 2 bases from J, the junction contained 3 bases not matched to a gene. For the CDR3, the DNA is TGCAGCGTTGAGGGACAGTCTCAAGAGACCCAGTACTTC. This codes for CSVEGQSQETQYF.

The chain joins TRBV28 to TRBJ2-7; a weak D match, TRBD2 (6 bases). The CDR3 is 14 residues long. V gave up 8 bases and J gave up 4 bases, with 18 bases separating them. Germline V gene lookup returns CDR1 MDHEN and CDR2 SYDVKM. The chain's CDR3 is CASHRGTLYYEQYF. The DNA of the CDR3 is TGTGCCAGCCACAGAGGGACTCTATATTACGAGCAGTACTTC.

This clone came up once. V is TRBV30 and J is TRBJ2-1; D not certain. Germline assignment: CDR1 GTSNPN and CDR2 SVGIG (reference sequence). Trimming stripped 2 bases from V and 0 bases from J, with 5 bases between. The CDR3 has 13 amino acids. The chain's CDR3 is CAWSLSSYNEQFF. CDR3 DNA sequence: TGTGCCTGGAGTTTGAGCTCCTACAATGAGCAGTTCTTC.

The chain joins TRBV2 to TRBJ1-5; D is perhaps TRBD1 (6 bases). V lost 6 bases to trimming and J lost 6 bases, with 15 bases between them. CDR1 and CDR2 (germline): SNHLY, FYNNEI. This CDR3 comprises 14 residues. The CDR3 coding sequence is TGTGCCAGCAGCGACACAGGGTACGGTCAGCCCCAGCATTTT. It yields the protein CASSDTGYGQPQHF.

To note about this clone: A read error may produce the germline difference seen at one junction end. The chain uses TRBV30 and TRBJ2-3, with D unclear. Germline V gene sequence: CDR1 GTSNPN, CDR2 SVGIG (reference sequence). The CDR3 is 15 amino acids. CDR3 sequence: CASSVPILSTDTQYF. CDR3 nucleotides: TGTGCCTCGAGTGTTCCTATCCTAAGCACAGATACGCAGTATTTT.